The sequence of this T cell receptor (beta chain) was determined in a study of shared clonotypes between healthy human individuals. Overall study context: CD4 naive and memory got three plates each, CD8 naive two, CD8 memory one.

This was a deep-level run. Profiled with immunoSEQ multiplex PCR; TCRdb holds only in-frame clones, not every one. This repertoire shows approximately 1.5 million clones, 95% to 99% found once; its top ten account for roughly 0.4%. With 2 bases removed from V and 6 bases from J, the gap between germline ends came to 17 bases. The V gene's germline CDR1 is MNHNY and CDR2 SVGAGI (reference sequence). This CDR3 is built from 15 residues. The healthy adult donors were HIV-negative and reported no recent acute infections or vaccinations. Caucasian adults living in Nashville, Tennessee, provided all samples.

The genes are TRBV6-6 and TRBJ2-7; tentative D call: TRBD1 (7 bases). The origin of this receptor is a young man in good health. Sequencing was performed on naive CD4+ T cells sorted from blood. The sample's subset: CD45RA+ positively selected. The CDR3 coding sequence is TGTGCCAGCAGTTACGGGGGGACAGTATCGATCGAGCAGTACTTC. Translated, it gives CASSYGGTVSIEQYF.